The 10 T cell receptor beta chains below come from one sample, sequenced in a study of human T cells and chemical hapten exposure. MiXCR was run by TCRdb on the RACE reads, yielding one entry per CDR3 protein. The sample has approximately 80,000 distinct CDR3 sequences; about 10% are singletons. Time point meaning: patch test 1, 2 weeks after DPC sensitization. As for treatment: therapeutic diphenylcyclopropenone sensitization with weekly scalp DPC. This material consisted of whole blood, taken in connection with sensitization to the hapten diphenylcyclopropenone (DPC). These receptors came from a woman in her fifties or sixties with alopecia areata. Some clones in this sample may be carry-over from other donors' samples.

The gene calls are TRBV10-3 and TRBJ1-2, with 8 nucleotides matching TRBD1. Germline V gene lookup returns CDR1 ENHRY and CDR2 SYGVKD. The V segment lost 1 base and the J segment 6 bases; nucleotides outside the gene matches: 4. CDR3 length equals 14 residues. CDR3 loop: CAISELGTGDGYTF. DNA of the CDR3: TGTGCCATCAGTGAGTTGGGGACAGGCGATGGCTACACCTTC.

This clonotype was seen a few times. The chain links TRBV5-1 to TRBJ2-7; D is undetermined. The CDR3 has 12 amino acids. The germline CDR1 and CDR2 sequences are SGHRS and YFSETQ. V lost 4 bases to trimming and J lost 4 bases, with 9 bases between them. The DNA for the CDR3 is TGCGCCAGCAGCGTGGACCTGTACGAGCAGTACTTC. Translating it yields CASSVDLYEQYF.

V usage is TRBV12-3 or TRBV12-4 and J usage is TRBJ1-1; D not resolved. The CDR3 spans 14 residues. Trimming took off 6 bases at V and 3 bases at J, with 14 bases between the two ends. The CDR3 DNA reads TGTGCCAGCAGCAATGGCGGGGTGGACACTGAAGCTTTCTTT. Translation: CASSNGGVDTEAFF.

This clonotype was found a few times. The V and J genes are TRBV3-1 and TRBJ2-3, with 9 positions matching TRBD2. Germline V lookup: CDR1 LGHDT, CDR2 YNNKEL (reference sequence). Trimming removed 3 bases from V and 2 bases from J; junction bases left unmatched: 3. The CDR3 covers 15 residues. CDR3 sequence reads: CASSQLAGFTDTQYF. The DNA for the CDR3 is TGTGCCAGCAGCCAGCTAGCGGGGTTCACAGATACGCAGTATTTT.

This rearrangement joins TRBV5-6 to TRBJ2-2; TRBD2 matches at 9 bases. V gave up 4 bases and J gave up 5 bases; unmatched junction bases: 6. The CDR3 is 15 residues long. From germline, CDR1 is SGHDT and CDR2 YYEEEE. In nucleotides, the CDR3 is TGTGCCAGCAGCCCGCTGACTAGCGGTACCGGGGAGCTGTTTTTT. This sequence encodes CASSPLTSGTGELFF.

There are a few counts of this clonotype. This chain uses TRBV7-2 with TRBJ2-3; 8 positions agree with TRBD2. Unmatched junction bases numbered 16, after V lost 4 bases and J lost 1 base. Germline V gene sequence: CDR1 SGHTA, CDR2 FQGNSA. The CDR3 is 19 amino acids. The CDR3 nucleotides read TGTGCCAGCAGCTCAGTGGGACTAGAGAGTGGGGGCGGCACAGATACGCAGTATTTT. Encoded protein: CASSSVGLESGGGTDTQYF.

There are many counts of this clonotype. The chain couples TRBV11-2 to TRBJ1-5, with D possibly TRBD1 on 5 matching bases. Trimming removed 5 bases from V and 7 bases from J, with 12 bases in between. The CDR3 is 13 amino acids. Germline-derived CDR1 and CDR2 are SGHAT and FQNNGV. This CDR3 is CASSTGLQQPQHF. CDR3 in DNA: TGTGCCAGCAGCACGGGACTCCAACAGCCCCAGCATTTT.

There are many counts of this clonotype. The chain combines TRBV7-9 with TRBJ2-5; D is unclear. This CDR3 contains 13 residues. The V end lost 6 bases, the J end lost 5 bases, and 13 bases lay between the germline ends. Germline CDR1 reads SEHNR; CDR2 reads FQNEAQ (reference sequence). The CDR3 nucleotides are TGTGCCAGCAGGCGGACGGGCGAGGAGACCCAGTACTTC. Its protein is CASRRTGEETQYF.

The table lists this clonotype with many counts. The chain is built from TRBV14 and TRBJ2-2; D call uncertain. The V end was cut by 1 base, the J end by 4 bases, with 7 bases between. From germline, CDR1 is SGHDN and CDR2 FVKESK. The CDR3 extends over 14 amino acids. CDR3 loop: CASSQALVTGELFF. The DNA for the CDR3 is TGTGCCAGCAGCCAAGCTCTTGTCACCGGGGAGCTGTTTTTT.

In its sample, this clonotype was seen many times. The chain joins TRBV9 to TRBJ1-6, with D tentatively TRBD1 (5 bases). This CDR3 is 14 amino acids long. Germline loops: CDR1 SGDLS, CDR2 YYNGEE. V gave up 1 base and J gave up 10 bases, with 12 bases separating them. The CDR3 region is CASSVPGTQSPLHF. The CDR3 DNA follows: TGTGCCAGCAGCGTACCCGGGACGCAGTCACCCCTCCACTTT.